The TCR beta chain under discussion was sequenced for a study of blood T cell repertoires in COVID-19. In the study overall: Specimens from acute and convalescent COVID-19 originated in the United States, Italy and Spain. Sources were T cells, B-cell-depleted T cells, or PBMCs; the material itself was cDNA or gDNA.

Original handling: Estimated nucleated cell counts came from reference gene primer amplification. Using immunoSEQ multiplex PCR, the repertoire was profiled, and TCRdb retains in-frame clones only, with some absent. V and J calls and clone size are as listed in that table; D and trimming were resolved from the DNA. The table records about 160,000 clones, more than 70% of them present only once. Germline V gene sequence: CDR1 SGHRS, CDR2 YFSETQ. The CDR3 extends over 15 amino acids. The junction had 6 bases not matched to a gene; V was cut back by 4 bases and J by 2 bases. Cohort 3 recovery required two negative PCRs, clearance, or symptom resolution.

This chain connects TRBV5-1 to TRBJ2-1, with 7 bases fitting TRBD2. The origin of this receptor is a man aged 55 to 70 who had recovered from COVID-19. Sequenced material: PBMCs or T cells enriched from blood (not recorded which). CDR3 sequence (DNA): TGCGCCAGCAGCGCGATGGGGGGGACCTACAATGAGCAGTTCTTC. It specifies CASSAMGGTYNEQFF.